This T cell receptor beta chain was captured in a study of tumor and adjacent non-tumor tissue in lung cancer (dated by TCRdb to 2016 to 2019). General notes on the study: By cancer type, the cohort comprised about 13 adenocarcinoma patients, a couple of squamous cell carcinoma patients and 1 small cell lung cancer patient. The 15 or so patients were aged about 31 to 85 years, included approximately ten men and 5 women, and had TNM stage I to III disease. In total, sequencing yielded under 150 million productive TCRbeta reads, which works out to an average of about 4 million reads per sample. The study compared bulk TCRbeta repertoires from lung tumor tissue and matched distant non-tumor lung tissue of some 16 lung cancer patients. For each patient, one tumor sample and one normal lung sample were taken, giving around 30 paired specimens that underwent TCRbeta CDR3 sequencing. General conclusions and limits of the study: Younger patients had significantly higher TCR diversity, and higher tumor TCR diversity was associated with shorter overall and disease-free survival. The top 100 clones made up a significantly larger cumulative share of the repertoire in normal lung than in tumor tissue. Because peripheral blood was not sequenced, the blood TCRbeta repertoires of the lung cancer patients in the study went unexamined. Only approximately 14 patients were included in the cohort, and the need for larger samples and more detailed clinical data was noted by the authors. Significantly higher TCR diversity (inverse Simpson) was observed in tumor tissue than in normal lung tissue (roughly 390 vs 170, P = 0.0075, Mann-Whitney U test). The sequencing platform is not named in the methods, and unique molecular identifiers are not mentioned.

The library was built by means of multiplex PCR. The instrument given in TCRdb is Illumina HiSeq 2500. TCRbeta libraries were constructed through three rounds of nested PCR with primers (Table S4) according to protocols adapted from ARM-PCR. Before sequencing, PCR products of 200-500 bp were excised from the gel and purified with the QIAquick gel extraction kit. In the source study's methods: Reads were cleaned with Trimmomatic, merged with FLASH into complete CDR3 sequences, and assigned to V(D)J germline segments with MiTCR. Clonal diversity was calculated as the inverse Simpson's index using VDJtools. In-frame sequences without a premature stop codon were defined as productive reads. TCRdb reprocessed the public reads (quality trimming at Q25 with fastp, clone calling with MiXCR) and kept in-frame beta chains. CDR3 protein duplicates are merged, each entry listing the most common genes and DNA. The V and J calls and clone size come from TCRdb's table, not from the authors' own analysis. Present in this sample are 90,000 to 100,000 distinct CDR3 sequences, 80% of which were seen just once. The ten largest clones add up to roughly 29% of the sample.

CDR1 and CDR2 (SGHRS, YFSETQ) derive from the germline V gene. CDR3 length: 12 amino acids, cysteine to phenylalanine. Left in the record is the CDR3 DNA by itself, 36 bases read in frame from the first base. As for this clonotype: Which antigen it targets is not known. At one end the junction does not follow the germline gene, possibly because of a read error.

RNA was isolated from bulk, unsorted tissue, and RNA quality was assessed with a NanoDrop ND-1000 and an Agilent 2100. Normal lung samples were distant non-tumor tissue taken more than 3 cm from the tumor edge. All donors had newly diagnosed lung cancer, had not received prior chemotherapy, and were admitted for thoracic surgery in China between August and November 2014. Patients who had received previous radiotherapy or chemotherapy, or who had another concurrent cancer, were excluded from the study. Pieces of surgical tissue measuring about 1-2.3 cm3 were kept in RNAlater solution and held at -80 degrees C until needed.

In this chain, TRBV5-1 is recombined with TRBJ2-5; the D region may be TRBD1 or TRBD2, each matching 6 bases equally. This receptor was identified in a man aged 60-69 years with small cell lung cancer. The sequencing input was distant non-tumor lung tissue. The nucleotide sequence is given as TGCGCCATCAGTCGGGGGCGAGAGATCCAGTACTTC. It is translated as CAISRGREIQYF.